A single sample is the source of the 3 T cell receptor beta chains below, sequenced in a study of T-cell reconstitution after alpha-beta-depleted transplantation in children. The TCRbeta library was prepared with unique molecular identifiers. TCRdb re-called the PCR reads through MiXCR, storing one row per CDR3 protein. The sample carries about 490,000 distinct CDR3 sequences, approximately 10% recorded once. This material consisted of PBMCs, taken before TCRalphabeta/CD19-depleted stem cell transplant. The receptors were sampled from a child aged 2 to 15 with inherited bone marrow failure, due to receive a stem cell transplant.

In this sample, this clonotype turned up many times. V gene TRBV6-2 or TRBV6-3 combines with J gene TRBJ2-3; 9 bases line up with TRBD2. This CDR3 spans 16 amino acids. Per germline, CDR1 MNHEY and CDR2 SVGEGT. V lost 1 base to trimming and J lost 5 bases; unmatched junction nucleotides: 7. CDR3 nucleotide sequence: TGTGCCAGCAGTTACTTAAGCGGGAGGAGTGGAGATACGCAGTATTTT. Encoded protein: CASSYLSGRSGDTQYF.

Many counts were recorded for this clonotype. Written as DNA, the CDR3 is TGCGCCAGTACCCAACAGGGATACGAGCAGTACTTC. Translated: CASTQQGYEQYF. The chain recombines TRBV5-1 with TRBJ2-7; the D gene is possibly TRBD1 (6 bases). In germline, CDR1 is SGHRS, CDR2 YFSETQ. V was cut by 8 bases and J by 4 bases, with 13 bases left in between. The CDR3 is 12 amino acids. The variable domain in full, with the rest retrieved from reference TRBV5-1 and TRBJ2-7, is KAGVTQTPRYLIKTRGQQVTLSCSPISGHRSVSWYQQTPGQGLQFLFEYFSETQRNKGNFPGRFSGRQFSNSRSEMNVSTLELGDSALYLCASTQQGYEQYFGPGTRLTVT.

This clonotype was found many times. This chain joins TRBV29-1 and TRBJ2-3; 8 nucleotides match TRBD2. The CDR3 is 15 amino acids. J gave up 5 bases and V 3 bases, and 10 bases lay outside the gene matches. Per the germline V gene, CDR1 is SQVTM and CDR2 is ANQGSEA. CDR3 in DNA: TGCAGCGTTGACCGTTCGGGGCTAGCGGGAGATACGCAGTATTTT. It encodes CSVDRSGLAGDTQYF.